This T cell receptor beta chain was captured in a study of shared clonotypes between healthy human individuals. Study overall: Aged 18 to 49, the donors were a couple of women and a few men. General study findings and limits: There were few donors, and this limited the genetic and exposure-history diversity represented. Generation probability values for non-shared clonotypes were lower than those for clonotypes shared by all four donors.

As regards this clone: What it binds is unknown.

Germline-derived CDR1 and CDR2 are SGHTS and YDEGEE. With 3 bases clipped from V and 0 bases from J, the junction kept 3 bases outside the gene matches. The CDR3 is 16 amino acids. Deep level was the assay's run setting. Produced via immunoSEQ multiplex PCR; TCRdb's table is partial and in-frame only. The data show 2 million to 2.5 million clones, 90% to 97% seen once. The chain joins TRBV5-8 to TRBJ2-3, with TRBD2 identical over 11 bases. Material: naive CD4+ T cells sorted from blood. Subset here: CD45RA+ positively selected. The clonotype originates from a man aged 18 to 29 in good health. CDR3 DNA sequence: TGTGCCAGCAGCTCGGGACTAGCGGCTAGCACAGATACGCAGTATTTT. It codes for CASSSGLAASTDTQYF. Filled out from reference TRBV5-8 and TRBJ2-3, the complete variable domain reads EAGVTQSPTHLIKTRGQQATLRCSPISGHTSVYWYQQALGLGLQFLLWYDEGEERNRGNFPPRFSGRQFPNYSSELNVNALELEDSALYLCASSSGLAASTDTQYFGPGTRLTVL.